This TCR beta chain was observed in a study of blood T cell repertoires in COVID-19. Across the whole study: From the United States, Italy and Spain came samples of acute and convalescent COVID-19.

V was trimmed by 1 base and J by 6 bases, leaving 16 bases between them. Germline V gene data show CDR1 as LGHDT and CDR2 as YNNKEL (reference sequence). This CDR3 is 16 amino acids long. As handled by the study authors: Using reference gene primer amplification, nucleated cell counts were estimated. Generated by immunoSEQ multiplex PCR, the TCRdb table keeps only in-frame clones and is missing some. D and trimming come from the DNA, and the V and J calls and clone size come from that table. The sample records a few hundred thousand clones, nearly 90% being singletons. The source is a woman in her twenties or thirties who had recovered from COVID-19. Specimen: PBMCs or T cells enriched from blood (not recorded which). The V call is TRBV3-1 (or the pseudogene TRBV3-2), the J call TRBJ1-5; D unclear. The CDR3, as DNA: TGTGCCAGCAGCCAAGGAACGGGGAGGGCTGGTCAGCCCCAGCATTTT. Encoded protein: CASSQGTGRAGQPQHF.